Following are 10 T cell receptor beta chains from one sample sequenced in a study of blood T cell repertoires in COVID-19. The table came from immunoSEQ multiplex PCR; TCRdb's copy has only in-frame clones and leaves some out. The sample contains about 79,000 clones, roughly 90% of which appear only once. Sequenced: peripheral blood. The source is a man between 70 and 80 years old with active or convalescent COVID-19.

CDR3 residues: CATRTGPYSNQPQHF. CDR3 DNA sequence: TGTGCCACTCGGACAGGTCCTTATAGCAATCAGCCCCAGCATTTT. V gene TRBV7-2 combines with J gene TRBJ1-5; 7 positions agree with TRBD1. V was pared by 10 bases and J by 0 bases, with 9 bases of the junction left unmatched. The length of the CDR3 is 15 residues. Germline-derived CDR1 and CDR2 are SGHTA and FQGNSA.

J is TRBJ1-1 and V is TRBV10-3, with D possibly being TRBD1 (6 bases). CDR3 length: 15 amino acids. The V gene's germline CDR1 is ENHRY and CDR2 SYGVKD. The germline V and J ends were trimmed by 4 bases and 0 bases, with 12 bases remaining between them. For the CDR3, the DNA is TGTGCCATCAGTGGGGGGCGACAGCTGAACACTGAAGCTTTCTTT. This gives the protein CAISGGRQLNTEAFF.

In its sample, this clone was seen a few times. This sequence joins TRBV4-1 and TRBJ1-2; 7 positions agree with TRBD1. V trimming: 1 base; J trimming: 8 bases; junction bases outside the gene matches: 7. Looked up from germline, CDR1 is MGHRA and CDR2 is YSYEKL. The CDR3 contains 14 residues. In DNA form, the CDR3 reads TGCGCCAGCAGCCAAGGGACAGGTCTGGAGGGCTACACCTTC. This encodes CASSQGTGLEGYTF.

The V call is TRBV18, the J call TRBJ1-5; D not resolved. CDR1 is KGHSH, CDR2 LQKENI, per germline. Trimming removed 6 bases from V and 1 base from J, with 13 bases in between. The CDR3 spans 15 residues. The CDR3 reads CASSREGLSNQPQHF. The DNA of the CDR3 is TGTGCCAGCTCCCGGGAGGGCTTGAGCAATCAGCCCCAGCATTTT.

The chain employs TRBV30 and TRBJ1-3; D might be TRBD1 (5 bases). The V and J ends lost 4 bases and 4 bases respectively, with 8 bases between them. The CDR3 is 12 residues long. CDR1 is GTSNPN and CDR2 is SVGIG in the germline V gene (reference sequence). The DNA for the CDR3 is TGTGCCTGGACAGGGTCGGGAAACACCATATATTTT. Its translation is CAWTGSGNTIYF.

The chain links TRBV13 to TRBJ2-3; 12 bases fit TRBD2. This CDR3 has 16 amino acids. Germline assignment: CDR1 PRHDT and CDR2 FYEKMQ (reference sequence). After removal of 5 bases from V and 1 base from J, the junction contained 4 bases not matched to a gene. The CDR3 DNA is TGTGCCAGCAGCCTGAGACTAGCGGGAGGCACAGATACGCAGTATTTT. Protein: CASSLRLAGGTDTQYF.

The V and J genes are TRBV18 and TRBJ1-1, with TRBD1 identical over 9 bases. The ends lost 5 bases at V and 1 base at J; junction bases unmatched: 2. The germline gives CDR1 KGHSH, CDR2 LQKENI. The CDR3 sequence is 14 residues long. The CDR3 region is CASSETGGNTEAFF. The CDR3 nucleotides are TGTGCCAGCTCAGAGACAGGGGGGAACACTGAAGCTTTCTTT.

V is TRBV19 and J is TRBJ2-2, with 8 bases fitting TRBD1. This CDR3 is 13 amino acids long. V shed 6 bases and J 6 bases; nucleotides not matched to a gene: 3. CDR1 is LNHDA, CDR2 SQIVND, per germline (reference sequence). Here the CDR3 reads CASRQTGAGELFF. The CDR3 DNA is TGTGCCAGTAGGCAGACAGGGGCCGGGGAGCTGTTTTTT. The full variable domain, with the rest looked up from reference TRBV19 and TRBJ2-2, is DGGITQSPKYLFRKEGQNVTLSCEQNLNHDAMYWYRQDPGQGLRLIYYSQIVNDFQKGDIAEGYSVSREKKESFPLTVTSAQKNPTAFYLCASRQTGAGELFFGEGSRLTVL.

The chain combines TRBV6-6 with TRBJ1-2; tentative D call: TRBD1 (6 bases). The CDR3 runs 15 residues. V lost 5 bases, J lost 6 bases, and 19 bases lay in between. CDR1 and CDR2 from the germline V gene are MNHNY and SVGAGI (reference sequence). CDR3 sequence reads: CASSRISGDLDGYTF. In DNA, the CDR3 is TGTGCCAGCAGTCGTATTTCAGGGGATCTGGATGGCTACACCTTC.

The J gene is TRBJ2-2, the V gene TRBV6-5; maybe TRBD2 (5 bases). The CDR3 consists of 12 residues. V was clipped by 6 bases and J by 6 bases, with 8 bases between them. Germline-derived CDR1 and CDR2 are MNHEY and SVGAGI. Here the CDR3 reads CASRFGAGELFF. As DNA, the CDR3 is TGTGCCAGCAGGTTCGGGGCCGGGGAGCTGTTTTTT.